The clone carrying this T cell receptor (beta chain) was seen only a few times. The data are from a study of blood T cell repertoires in COVID-19. At the level of the study: PBMCs, B-cell-depleted T cells, or T cells were the source of the cDNA or gDNA that made up the material.

In the original workflow: The authors estimated nucleated cell counts from reference gene primer amplification. Measured with immunoSEQ multiplex PCR; TCRdb has only the in-frame clones, and not every one. The V and J calls and clone size come from that table; D and trimming were worked out from the DNA. The sample lists about 180,000 clones, about 81% seen once, with about 12% in the top ten. During active infection, Seattle patients enrolled and were then monitored through disease. CDR1 and CDR2 (germline): SGHTA, FQGNSA. V lost 3 bases, J lost 3 bases, and 17 bases lay in between. CDR3 length: 16 residues.

The chain employs TRBV7-2 and TRBJ1-2; D is undetermined. The clonotype comes from a woman older than 75 with COVID-19, enrolled during active disease. Sequences were obtained from peripheral blood. The CDR3 spells CASSLKGAERDYGYTF. DNA for the CDR3: TGTGCCAGCAGCTTGAAGGGAGCGGAGAGGGACTATGGCTACACCTTC.